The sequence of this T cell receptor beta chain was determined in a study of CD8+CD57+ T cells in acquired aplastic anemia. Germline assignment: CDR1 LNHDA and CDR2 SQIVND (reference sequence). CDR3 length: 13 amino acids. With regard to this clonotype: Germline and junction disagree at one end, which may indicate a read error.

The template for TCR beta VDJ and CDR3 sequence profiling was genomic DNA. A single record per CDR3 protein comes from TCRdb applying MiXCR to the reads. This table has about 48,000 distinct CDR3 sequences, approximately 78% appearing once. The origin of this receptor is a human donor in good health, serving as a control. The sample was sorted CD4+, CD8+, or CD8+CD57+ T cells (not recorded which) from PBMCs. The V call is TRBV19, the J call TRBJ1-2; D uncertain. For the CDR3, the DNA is TGTGCCGGTAGTATAGGGCAGTGGGATGGCTACACCTTC. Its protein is CAGSIGQWDGYTF. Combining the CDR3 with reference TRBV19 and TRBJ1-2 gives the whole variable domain DGGITQSPKYLFRKEGQNVTLSCEQNLNHDAMYWYRQDPGQGLRLIYYSQIVNDFQKGDIAEGYSVSREKKESFPLTVTSAQKNPTAFYLCAGSIGQWDGYTFGSGTRLTVV.